Listed below are T cell receptor beta chains from one sample, sequenced in a study of beta chain features in type 1 diabetes. Data came from immunoSEQ multiplex PCR; TCRdb stores just in-frame clones and leaves some out. The sample has around 500,000 clones; roughly 31% are singletons. The sequenced sample consisted of naive CD4+ T cells from blood. These TCRs come from a man aged 18 to 29 in good health. The CDR3 runs from the conserved cysteine through the conserved F or W. Each record gives: CDR3 DNA, CDR3 protein, V gene, clone size, D gene, CDR3 length, J gene. A D gene is named only where the DNA matches it firmly. The listing skips clone size in some rows; elsewhere it reads once, few, many or a size class.

TGTGCCAGCAGCGTAGGTGCTCGGACTAGCGGGAGTATAAGCACAGATACGCAGTATTTT	CASSVGARTSGSISTDTQYF	TRBV9	-	TRBD2	20	TRBJ2-3
TGTGCCAGCAGTGAAACTTCGGGAGAAAATGAGCAGTTCTTC	CASSETSGENEQFF	TRBV6-1	few	-	14	TRBJ2-1
TGCGCCAGCAGCCAGGGTCAGGGGCGGGCCACAGATACGCAGTATTTT	CASSQGQGRATDTQYF	TRBV4-1	few	-	16	TRBJ2-3
TGTGCCAGCAGCTCCCAACCCCCAGGGGATACGCAGTATTTT	CASSSQPPGDTQYF	TRBV7-2	-	-	14	TRBJ2-3
TGCAGCGTAGCTAGCGGTCAAGAGACCCAGTACTTC	CSVASGQETQYF	TRBV29-1	-	TRBD2	12	TRBJ2-5
TGTGCCAGCAGCCAAGGACTAGCGGGAGTGGGTGAGCAGTTCTTC	CASSQGLAGVGEQFF	TRBV4-2	few	TRBD2	15	TRBJ2-1
TGTGCCAGCAGCTTAGCGGGCTGGGAGTCCTATGGCTACACCTTC	CASSLAGWESYGYTF	TRBV7-2	-	-	15	TRBJ1-2
TGCAGCGTGGAGACAGCACCTAACACTGAAGCTTTCTTT	CSVETAPNTEAFF	TRBV29-1	few	-	13	TRBJ1-1
TGCAGCCTTCTAGCGGGGCACACACACAATGAGCAGTTCTTC	CSLLAGHTHNEQFF	TRBV29-1	few	TRBD2	14	TRBJ2-1
TGCAGCGTTGAAGGGGGAGGAGGGGTCGAGCAGTACTTC	CSVEGGGGVEQYF	TRBV29-1	-	-	13	TRBJ2-7
TGCGCCAGCAGCCAAGTGGCCGCGGTGGTTGCCGGGGAGCTGTTTTTT	CASSQVAAVVAGELFF	TRBV4-3	few	-	16	TRBJ2-2
TGTGCCTGGAGCACTTGGACTGGGAGCTCCTACGAGCAGTACTTC	CAWSTWTGSSYEQYF	TRBV30	-	-	15	TRBJ2-7
TGTGCCAGCAGCTTAGCGGAGGAGACCCAGTACTTC	CASSLAEETQYF	TRBV7-6	-	-	12	TRBJ2-5
TGTGCTAGTGGTTTGCCCACTAGCGGGAGGCCAATGTGGCAGTTCTTC	CASGLPTSGRPMWQFF	TRBV12-5	few	TRBD2	16	TRBJ2-1
TGTGCCAGCAGACTTAACGACAGACAAGAGACCCAGTACTTC	CASRLNDRQETQYF	TRBV28	-	-	14	TRBJ2-5
TGTGCCAGCAGCTTGGCCGGCACTTCTTTAGGGTACGAGCAGTACTTC	CASSLAGTSLGYEQYF	TRBV5-4	-	-	16	TRBJ2-7
TGCGCCAGCAGCTTGGGACTAGCGGAAAACAATGAGCAGTTCTTC	CASSLGLAENNEQFF	TRBV5-1	-	TRBD2	15	TRBJ2-1
TGTGCCATCACCAGACTAGCGGGAGACCACGAGCAGTACTTC	CAITRLAGDHEQYF	TRBV10-3	few	TRBD2	14	TRBJ2-7
TGTGCCATCGGGACGATATCGAGGTACAATGAGCAGTTCTTC	CAIGTISRYNEQFF	TRBV10-3	-	-	14	TRBJ2-1
TGTGCCAGCAGTACTCGGGACAGCCTTAACTATGGCTACACCTTC	CASSTRDSLNYGYTF	TRBV6-5	-	TRBD1	15	TRBJ1-2
TGTGCCAGCAGACGCCGGGACAGGGTGAATCAGCCCCAGCATTTT	CASRRRDRVNQPQHF	TRBV5-4	-	TRBD1	15	TRBJ1-5
TGTGCCTGGAGTAGATGGGGTGAGCAGTTCTTC	CAWSRWGEQFF	TRBV30	-	-	11	TRBJ2-1
TGTGCCAGCAGTTTGGGCAGGGCTGCAACTAATGAAAAACTGTTTTTT	CASSLGRAATNEKLFF	TRBV28	-	-	16	TRBJ1-4
TGCGCCAGCAGCCAAGATCGAAAAGAGACCCAGTACTTC	CASSQDRKETQYF	TRBV4-3	-	-	13	TRBJ2-5
TGCAGCGTTGCACTCACTGGCATCCCCGAGCAGTACTTC	CSVALTGIPEQYF	TRBV29-1	-	-	13	TRBJ2-7
TGTGCCAGCAGTGACGGCTGGATAGACAATGAGCAGTTCTTC	CASSDGWIDNEQFF	TRBV6-1	-	-	14	TRBJ2-1
TGTGCCAGCAGCTTAGCCGGCAGGCCAGAGACCCAGTACTTC	CASSLAGRPETQYF	TRBV7-9	once	-	14	TRBJ2-5
TGTGCCAGCAGCTTAGACGGCGGGGGAGGCACTGAAGCTTTCTTT	CASSLDGGGGTEAFF	TRBV7-2	once	-	15	TRBJ1-1
TGTGCCAGCAGCTTCCAGGGGCCCACAGATACGCAGTATTTT	CASSFQGPTDTQYF	TRBV5-6	-	-	14	TRBJ2-3
TGTGCCAGCAGCAACGTAGCGGGGTTCTCCTACAATGAGCAGTTCTTC	CASSNVAGFSYNEQFF	TRBV5-6	-	TRBD2	16	TRBJ2-1
TGTGCCAGCAGCTTATCGGGGGGGAATCAGCCCCAGCATTTT	CASSLSGGNQPQHF	TRBV7-9	-	-	14	TRBJ1-5
TGTGCCAGCAGTCAAGGACTAGGGCGGGGCGATGAGCAGTTCTTC	CASSQGLGRGDEQFF	TRBV27	few	TRBD2	15	TRBJ2-1
TGTGCCTGGGGGACGGTCCACGAGCAGTACTTC	CAWGTVHEQYF	TRBV30	-	-	11	TRBJ2-7
TGTGCCTGGAGTTCCGGACAGGGGAACGGCTACACCTTC	CAWSSGQGNGYTF	TRBV30	-	TRBD1	13	TRBJ1-2
TGCAGCGGTGACGTCCAAGAGACCCAGTACTTC	CSGDVQETQYF	TRBV29-1	few	-	11	TRBJ2-5
TGTGCCAGCAGCTTAGAACTAGCGGGAGGCAATGAGCAGTTCTTC	CASSLELAGGNEQFF	TRBV7-3	-	TRBD2	15	TRBJ2-1
TGTGCCTGGAGCCGACCGGCGGCCTATAGCAATCAGCCCCAGCATTTT	CAWSRPAAYSNQPQHF	TRBV30	few	-	16	TRBJ1-5
TGTGCCAGCAGCTCCACGTCGACTTCCTACACCTTC	CASSSTSTSYTF	TRBV27	-	-	12	TRBJ1-2
TGTGCCATCAGTGAATGGCAGGGGGCAACCGAGCAGTACTTC	CAISEWQGATEQYF	TRBV10-3	few	TRBD1	14	TRBJ2-7
TGTGCCAGCAGCCAAGCGAGTCAGGAAAAAAACATTCAGTACTTC	CASSQASQEKNIQYF	TRBV4-2	few	-	15	TRBJ2-4
TGCGCCAGCAGCTTGGCCCGGGTTGACAATGAGCAGTTCTTC	CASSLARVDNEQFF	TRBV5-1	-	-	14	TRBJ2-1
TGTGCCTGGAGTGTAAAGGGCAGTCAAGAGACCCAGTACTTC	CAWSVKGSQETQYF	TRBV30	-	-	14	TRBJ2-5
TGTGCCAGCAGGGGAGGGGGGTCTAGCACAGATACGCAGTATTTT	CASRGGGSSTDTQYF	TRBV4-2	-	-	15	TRBJ2-3
TGTGCCAGCAGGCTTAATGGGGCCAAAAACATTCAGTACTTC	CASRLNGAKNIQYF	TRBV6-1	few	-	14	TRBJ2-4
TGTGCCAGCAGCTTAACCCCCGGGCCAGATACGCAGTATTTT	CASSLTPGPDTQYF	TRBV4-2	few	-	14	TRBJ2-3
TGTGCCAGCAGTGAAGTGAGGGCCGCGACCTACAATGAGCAGTTCTTC	CASSEVRAATYNEQFF	TRBV2	-	-	16	TRBJ2-1
TGTGCCAGCAGCTTTACGGCAGGGCATGCCGGGGAGCTGTTTTTT	CASSFTAGHAGELFF	TRBV7-9	-	-	15	TRBJ2-2
TGTGCCAGCAGTACCCAAGACTCTGGGGCCAACGTCCTGACTTTC	CASSTQDSGANVLTF	TRBV28	-	-	15	TRBJ2-6
TGTGCCTGGAGTACAGGGACAGGCACTGAAGCTTTCTTT	CAWSTGTGTEAFF	TRBV30	few	TRBD1	13	TRBJ1-1
TGTGCCAGCAGCTTAAAGACCCGGACAGGGGGCGAGGACTATGGCTACACCTTC	CASSLKTRTGGEDYGYTF	TRBV7-9	few	TRBD1	18	TRBJ1-2
TGTGCCAGCAGTGGGCATGGCACAAATCAGCCCCAGCATTTT	CASSGHGTNQPQHF	TRBV2	few	-	14	TRBJ1-5
TGTGCCAGCAGCTTAGTGTCGCTAGCGGGAGGGAATGAGCAGTTCTTC	CASSLVSLAGGNEQFF	TRBV11-2	-	TRBD2	16	TRBJ2-1
TGTGCCTGGAGTGTACAGACCACTGAAGCTTTCTTT	CAWSVQTTEAFF	TRBV30	few	-	12	TRBJ1-1
TGCAGCGTTAACGGACTAGCCAGGGAGACCCAGTACTTC	CSVNGLARETQYF	TRBV29-1	few	TRBD2	13	TRBJ2-5
TGTGCCTGGAGTATATATCAGCGGTTCTCCTACGAGCAGTACTTC	CAWSIYQRFSYEQYF	TRBV30	few	-	15	TRBJ2-7
TGTGCCAGCAGCTCCCTAGGGAGGATGAATGAGCAGTTCTTC	CASSSLGRMNEQFF	TRBV9	few	-	14	TRBJ2-1
TGCACCAGCAGCCACATTTGGACTAGCGGGCCCTACGAGCAGTACTTC	CTSSHIWTSGPYEQYF	TRBV1	once	-	16	TRBJ2-7